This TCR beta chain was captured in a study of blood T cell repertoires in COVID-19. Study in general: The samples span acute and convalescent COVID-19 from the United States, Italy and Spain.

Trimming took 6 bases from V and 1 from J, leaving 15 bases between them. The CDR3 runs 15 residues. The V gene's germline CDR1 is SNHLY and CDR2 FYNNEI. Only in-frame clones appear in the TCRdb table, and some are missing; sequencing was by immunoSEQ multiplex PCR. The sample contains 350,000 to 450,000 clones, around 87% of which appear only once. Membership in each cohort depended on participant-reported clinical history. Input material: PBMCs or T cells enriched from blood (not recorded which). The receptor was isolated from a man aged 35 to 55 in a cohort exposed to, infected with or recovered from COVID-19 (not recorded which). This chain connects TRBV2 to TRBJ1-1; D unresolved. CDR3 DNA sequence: TGTGCCAGCAGGCAAAGGTCTGGGAGGAACACTGAAGCTTTCTTT. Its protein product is CASRQRSGRNTEAFF.